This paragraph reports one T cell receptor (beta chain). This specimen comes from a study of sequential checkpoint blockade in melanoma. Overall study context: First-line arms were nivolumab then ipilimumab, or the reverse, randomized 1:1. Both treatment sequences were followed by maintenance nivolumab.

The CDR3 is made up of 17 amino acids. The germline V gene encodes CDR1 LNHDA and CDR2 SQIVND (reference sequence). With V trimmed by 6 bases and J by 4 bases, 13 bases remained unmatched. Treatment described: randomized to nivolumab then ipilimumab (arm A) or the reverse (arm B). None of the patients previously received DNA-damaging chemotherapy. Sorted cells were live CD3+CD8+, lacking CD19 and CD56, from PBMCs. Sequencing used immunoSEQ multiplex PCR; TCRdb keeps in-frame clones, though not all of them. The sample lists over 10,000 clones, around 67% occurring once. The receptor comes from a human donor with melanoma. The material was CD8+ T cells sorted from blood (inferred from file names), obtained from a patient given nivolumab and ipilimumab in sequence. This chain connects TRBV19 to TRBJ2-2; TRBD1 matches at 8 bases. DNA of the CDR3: TGTGCCAGTAGCCCACAGACAGGGGTCATCGTCACCGGGGAGCTGTTTTTT. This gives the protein CASSPQTGVIVTGELFF.